Below, 26 T cell receptor beta chains from the same sample are listed, as sequenced in a study of blood T cell repertoires in COVID-19. Here immunoSEQ multiplex PCR was the method, and the copy in TCRdb shows in-frame clones only, minus some. The table records some 290,000 clones, around nine tenths of them present only once. Material for sequencing was peripheral blood. These receptors all stem from a woman in her thirties with COVID-19, enrolled during active disease.

This sequence joins TRBV15 and TRBJ1-1; D is unresolved. Per the germline V gene, CDR1 is LNHNV and CDR2 is YYDKDF (reference sequence). Trimming stripped 0 bases from V and 3 bases from J, with 14 bases between. The CDR3 runs to 16 residues. The CDR3 bases are TGTGCCACCAGCAGAGAAGGTGGTGGGCCGGACACTGAAGCTTTCTTT. This translates into CATSREGGGPDTEAFF.

Notes on this clone: At the DNA level, this CDR3 is encoded by other sequences in the same sample as well. This rearrangement joins TRBV3-1 (or the pseudogene TRBV3-2) to TRBJ2-7; no definite D call. Trimming took off 1 base at V and 3 bases at J, with 4 bases between the two ends. The germline V gene has CDR1 LGHDT and CDR2 YNNKEL (reference sequence). The CDR3 length is 12 residues. The CDR3 coding sequence is TGTGCCAGCAGCCAAGGAGTCTACGAGCAGTACTTC. Translating it yields CASSQGVYEQYF.

The chain carries TRBV28 and TRBJ1-6, with 7 bases aligning to TRBD1. The CDR3 runs to 15 residues. Germline CDR1 MDHEN, CDR2 SYDVKM. J lost 9 bases, V lost 4 bases, and 9 bases had no gene match. CDR3 loop: CASSSPGTAGSPLHF. The CDR3 DNA follows: TGTGCCAGCAGTTCCCCCGGGACAGCGGGTTCACCCCTCCACTTT. The variable domain in full, completed from reference TRBV28 and TRBJ1-6, reads DVKVTQSSRYLVKRTGEKVFLECVQDMDHENMFWYRQDPGLGLRLIYFSYDVKMKEKGDIPEGYSVSREKKERFSLILESASTNQTSMYLCASSSPGTAGSPLHFGNGTRLTVT.

The chain couples TRBV21-1 to TRBJ2-1; the D call in the table, TRBD2, was not verified against the DNA. TRBV21-1 is a documented pseudogene. CDR3 size: 15 residues. DNA of the CDR3: TGTGCCAGCAGCAAAGGCACCCAACTAGGTCTTGAGCAGTTCTTC. Protein product: CASSKGTQLGLEQFF.

The J gene is TRBJ2-7, the V gene TRBV6-1; TRBD1 aligns across 7 bases. The junction had 8 bases not matched to a gene; V was cut back by 6 bases and J by 3 bases. Germline lookup yields CDR1 MNHNS and CDR2 SASEGT. This CDR3 has 14 residues. CDR3 sequence: CASSRGTANYEQYF. As DNA, the CDR3 is TGTGCCAGCAGCAGGGGGACAGCAAACTACGAGCAGTACTTC.

The rearrangement uses TRBV5-4 and TRBJ1-4; perhaps TRBD1 as D (5 bases). CDR3 size: 16 residues. CDR1 is SGHNT, CDR2 YYREEE, per germline (reference sequence). Trimming pared 2 bases from V and 8 bases from J, leaving 19 bases between. CDR3 amino acids: CASSFAGGTGGEKLFF. CDR3 DNA: TGTGCCAGCAGCTTCGCCGGAGGGACGGGAGGCGAAAAACTGTTTTTT.

The CDR3 DNA reads as TGCGCCAGCAGTGAGTCGGGGGACTCCCTCCTCTACGAGCAGTACTTC. Amino acids: CASSESGDSLLYEQYF. The chain employs TRBV10-2 and TRBJ2-7; possible D gene TRBD2, 6 bases. The V gene lost 0 bases and the J gene lost 3 bases, with 15 bases spanning the gap. Germline loops: CDR1 WSHSY, CDR2 SAAADI. The CDR3 sequence is 16 residues long.

The rearrangement links TRBV12-3 or TRBV12-4 to TRBJ1-2; D ambiguous. The CDR3 contains 12 residues. Trimming took 6 bases from V and 4 from J, leaving 9 bases between them. The CDR3 nucleotides read TGTGCCAGCAGCCCCCCATCCTATGGCTACACCTTC. Protein: CASSPPSYGYTF.

This clone was observed a few times. J is TRBJ1-6 and V is TRBV7-3; 8 nucleotides agree with TRBD1. Per germline, CDR1 SGHTA and CDR2 FQGTGA. With 8 bases clipped from V and 7 bases from J, the junction kept 4 bases outside the gene matches. CDR3 length: 13 amino acids. The chain's CDR3 is CASRGQVNSPLHF. CDR3 DNA sequence: TGTGCCAGCCGGGGACAGGTCAATTCACCCCTCCACTTT.

The chain uses TRBV6-6 and TRBJ2-1; D remains unclear. CDR3 size: 12 residues. Germline V gene data show CDR1 as MNHNY and CDR2 as SVGAGI (reference sequence). Deletions cut 2 bases from V and 5 bases from J, with 4 bases between. In nucleotides, the CDR3 is TGTGCCAGCAGTTACAGCGACAATGAGCAGTTCTTC. It codes for CASSYSDNEQFF.

The CDR3 DNA reads as TGTGCCAGCCGCGGGAGGTTTGGCTCCTACGAGCAGTACTTC. Translated, it gives CASRGRFGSYEQYF. This chain links TRBV19 with TRBJ2-7; 8 bases map to TRBD2. This CDR3 is built from 14 residues. Looked up from germline, CDR1 is LNHDA and CDR2 is SQIVND (reference sequence). V trimming: 9 bases; J trimming: 0 bases; junction bases outside the gene matches: 7.

This chain uses TRBV14 with TRBJ2-2; D is undetermined. CDR3 length: 14 amino acids. Germline V gene sequence: CDR1 SGHDN, CDR2 FVKESK. The V end was cut by 3 bases, the J end by 1 base, with 6 bases between. This CDR3 is CASSHRGNTGELFF. In nucleotides, the CDR3 is TGTGCCAGCAGCCACCGAGGGAACACCGGGGAGCTGTTTTTT.

J is TRBJ2-1 and V is TRBV6-5, with 8 bases fitting TRBD2. The CDR3 spans 14 residues. J lost 8 bases, V lost 7 bases, and 10 bases had no gene match. Germline assignment: CDR1 MNHEY and CDR2 SVGAGI. Here the CDR3 reads CASTPSGRVDEQFF. The CDR3 coding sequence is TGTGCCAGCACCCCCAGCGGGAGAGTAGATGAGCAGTTCTTC.

The chain combines TRBV7-2 with TRBJ2-7, with 8 bases fitting TRBD1. V lost 4 bases to trimming and J lost 4 bases; unmatched junction nucleotides: 6. The CDR3 has 14 residues. Germline CDR1 is SGHTA and CDR2 is FQGNSA. The chain's CDR3 is CASSSGTGSYEQYF. CDR3 coding DNA: TGTGCCAGCAGCTCCGGGACAGGTTCGTACGAGCAGTACTTC. Full variable domain (remainder filled in from reference TRBV7-2 and TRBJ2-7): GAGVSQSPSNKVTEKGKDVELRCDPISGHTALYWYRQSLGQGLEFLIYFQGNSAPDKSGLPSDRFSAERTGGSVSTLTIQRTQQEDSAVYLCASSSGTGSYEQYFGPGTRLTVT.

The chain employs TRBV2 and TRBJ2-4; 9 nucleotides line up with TRBD1. The junction had 6 bases not matched to a gene; V was cut back by 5 bases and J by 7 bases. The CDR3 has 14 amino acids. Germline lookup yields CDR1 SNHLY and CDR2 FYNNEI. DNA of the CDR3: TGTGCCAGCAGTTCACCCGGGACAGGGAACATTCAGTACTTC. It yields the protein CASSSPGTGNIQYF. Full variable domain (rest looked up from reference TRBV2 and TRBJ2-4): EPEVTQTPSHQVTQMGQEVILRCVPISNHLYFYWYRQILGQKVEFLVSFYNNEISEKSEIFDDQFSVERPDGSNFTLKIRSTKLEDSAMYFCASSSPGTGNIQYFGAGTRLSVL.

The chain employs TRBV3-1 (or the pseudogene TRBV3-2) and TRBJ2-3, with 9 nucleotides matching TRBD2. Germline V CDR1 and CDR2: LGHDT, YNNKEL (reference sequence). The CDR3 runs 14 residues. J gave up 7 bases and V 4 bases, and 6 bases lay outside the gene matches. The CDR3, as DNA: TGTGCCAGCAGCCCCCGGACTAGCGTGTATACGCAGTATTTT. Residues: CASSPRTSVYTQYF.

V is TRBV9 and J is TRBJ1-2, with TRBD1 as a possible D gene (6 bases). V was cut by 3 bases and J by 6 bases, with 24 bases left in between. The CDR3 is 17 amino acids. Germline V gene data show CDR1 as SGDLS and CDR2 as YYNGEE. The CDR3 DNA reads TGTGCCAGCAGCGCCGGTAGAACAGGGCTTGGTATTGATGGCTACACCTTC. This translates into CASSAGRTGLGIDGYTF. Drawing the rest from reference TRBV9 and TRBJ1-2, the complete variable domain is DSGVTQTPKHLITATGQRVTLRCSPRSGDLSVYWYQQSLDQGLQFLIQYYNGEERAKGNILERFSAQQFPDLHSELNLSSLELGDSALYFCASSAGRTGLGIDGYTFGSGTRLTVV.

J is TRBJ1-2 and V is TRBV19, with D tentatively TRBD1 (6 bases). Germline values: CDR1 LNHDA, CDR2 SQIVND (reference sequence). The CDR3 is 14 residues long. Trimming pared 7 bases from V and 8 bases from J, leaving 20 bases between. CDR3 sequence: CASTTYEYRDGYTF. As DNA, the CDR3 is TGTGCCAGTACCACCTACGAGTACAGGGACGGCTACACCTTC.

This clone was detected only a few times. This chain uses TRBV11-1 with TRBJ2-7; tentatively, D is TRBD1 (6 bases). Germline CDR1 and CDR2: SGHAT and FQDESV (reference sequence). This CDR3 comprises 14 residues. Trimming took off 3 bases at V and 0 bases at J, with 9 bases between the two ends. This CDR3 is CASSLNRDSYEQYF. The CDR3 coding sequence is TGTGCCAGCAGCTTGAACAGGGACTCCTACGAGCAGTACTTC.

The chain couples TRBV6-7 to TRBJ1-5; possibly TRBD1 for D (6 bases). Being an ORF, TRBV6-7 has a function that is uncertain. Trimming pared 11 bases from V and 0 bases from J, leaving 14 bases between. The CDR3 is 14 amino acids. CDR3 nucleotides: TGTGCCCGGGACACGAGATATAGCAATCAGCCCCAGCATTTT. Translated, it gives CARDTRYSNQPQHF.

J is TRBJ2-1 and V is TRBV2, with TRBD1 matching over 7 bases. Germline V lookup: CDR1 SNHLY, CDR2 FYNNEI. The CDR3 totals 12 residues. J lost 8 bases, V lost 8 bases, and 6 bases had no gene match. CDR3: CASADRFDEQFF. DNA for the CDR3: TGTGCCAGCGCGGACAGGTTCGATGAGCAGTTCTTC.

This chain connects TRBV28 to TRBJ2-5; weak D call: TRBD2 (5 bases). This CDR3 region has 13 residues. Per germline, CDR1 MDHEN and CDR2 SYDVKM. Trimming stripped 6 bases from V and 5 bases from J, with 13 bases between. The CDR3 DNA is TGTGCCAGCAGCTTTGAGAAGCGGGAGACCCAGTACTTC. Protein sequence: CASSFEKRETQYF.

The rearrangement uses TRBV9 and TRBJ1-5; 7 positions match TRBD1. The CDR3 runs 14 residues. V lost 3 bases to trimming and J lost 2 bases; unmatched junction nucleotides: 2. CDR1 SGDLS and CDR2 YYNGEE come from the germline V gene. The CDR3 sequence: CASSEQGRNQPQHF. CDR3 coding DNA: TGTGCCAGCAGCGAACAGGGGCGCAATCAGCCCCAGCATTTT.

The V call is TRBV20-1, the J call TRBJ2-7; 7 bases fit TRBD1. Germline CDR1 is DFQATT and CDR2 is SNEGSKA (reference sequence). The V segment lost 6 bases and the J segment 5 bases; nucleotides outside the gene matches: 10. This CDR3 is built from 13 residues. Here the CDR3 reads CSASQGTVDEQYF. In DNA form, the CDR3 reads TGCAGTGCAAGTCAGGGGACAGTAGACGAGCAGTACTTC.

The rearrangement uses TRBV20-1 and TRBJ2-1; 10 bases agree with TRBD1. Germline trimming cut 3 bases from V and 4 bases from J; bases unmatched to any gene: 6. Germline assignment: CDR1 DFQATT and CDR2 SNEGSKA (reference sequence). The CDR3 has 15 amino acids. The CDR3 DNA is TGCAGTGCTAGTGGCGGGGACAGGGGATACAATGAGCAGTTCTTC. It specifies CSASGGDRGYNEQFF.

V usage is TRBV5-5 and J usage is TRBJ1-6; D remains unclear. Trimming removed 2 bases from V and 8 bases from J, with 17 bases in between. Germline CDR1 is SGHKS and CDR2 is YYEKEE (reference sequence). CDR3 length: 16 amino acids. The CDR3: CASSFGLLAADSPLHF. The CDR3 region has the DNA TGTGCCAGCAGCTTCGGACTTTTAGCTGCGGATTCACCCCTCCACTTT. Filled out from reference TRBV5-5 and TRBJ1-6, the complete variable domain reads DAGVTQSPTHLIKTRGQQVTLRCSPISGHKSVSWYQQVLGQGPQFIFQYYEKEERGRGNFPDRFSARQFPNYSSELNVNALLLGDSALYLCASSFGLLAADSPLHFGNGTRLTVT.